The present entry profiles one TCR beta chain with its context. Sequenced by immunoSEQ multiplex PCR; TCRdb stores in-frame clones only, minus some. The table shows 250,000 or so clones, with about 90% occurring only once. CDR3 length: 14 residues. Germline CDR1 and CDR2: MNHEY and SVGAGI. V was shortened by 3 bases and J by 3 bases, with 12 bases between the two germline ends. This specimen belongs to a study of blood T cell repertoires in COVID-19. The sample consisted of peripheral blood. The TCR sequence derives from a woman aged 55 to 70 with acute or convalescent COVID-19. V gene TRBV6-5 combines with J gene TRBJ2-7; TRBD1 is a possible D gene (5 bases). CDR3 DNA: TGTGCCAGCAGTTATGGCAGGGAAAACTACGAGCAGTACTTC. It is translated as CASSYGRENYEQYF.